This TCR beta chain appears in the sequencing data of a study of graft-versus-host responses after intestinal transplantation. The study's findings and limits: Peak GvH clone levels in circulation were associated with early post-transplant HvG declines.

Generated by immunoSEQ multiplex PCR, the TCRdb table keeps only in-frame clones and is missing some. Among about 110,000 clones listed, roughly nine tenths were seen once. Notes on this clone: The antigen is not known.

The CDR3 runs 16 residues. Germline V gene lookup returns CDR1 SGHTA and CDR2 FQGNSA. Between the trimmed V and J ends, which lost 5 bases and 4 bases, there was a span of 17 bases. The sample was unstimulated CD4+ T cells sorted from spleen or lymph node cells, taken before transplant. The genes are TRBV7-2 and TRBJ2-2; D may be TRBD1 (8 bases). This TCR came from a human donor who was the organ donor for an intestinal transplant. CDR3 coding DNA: TGTGCCAGCAGCCGCCGAACAGGGGGGGGCACCGGGGAGCTGTTTTTT. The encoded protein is CASSRRTGGGTGELFF.